The present entry profiles one T cell receptor (beta chain) with its context. The junction had 6 bases not matched to a gene; V was cut back by 5 bases and J by 2 bases. This CDR3 spans 14 amino acids. Germline V gives CDR1 SGHVS, CDR2 FQNEAQ. This sample is part of a study of blood T cell repertoires in COVID-19. For the study at large: PBMCs, B-cell-depleted T cells, or T cells provided the cDNA or gDNA that made up the material.

Profiling relied on immunoSEQ multiplex PCR, and the TCRdb table lists in-frame clones only, not all of them. The repertoire holds some 40,000 clones, with roughly 90% as singletons. This receptor was obtained from a man aged 45-65 years with active COVID-19. Source material: peripheral blood. The chain recombines TRBV7-8 with TRBJ2-7, with 7 bases matching TRBD1. CDR3 amino acids: CASSIRDRTYEQYF. The CDR3 DNA reads as TGTGCCAGCAGCATCCGGGACAGAACCTACGAGCAGTACTTC.